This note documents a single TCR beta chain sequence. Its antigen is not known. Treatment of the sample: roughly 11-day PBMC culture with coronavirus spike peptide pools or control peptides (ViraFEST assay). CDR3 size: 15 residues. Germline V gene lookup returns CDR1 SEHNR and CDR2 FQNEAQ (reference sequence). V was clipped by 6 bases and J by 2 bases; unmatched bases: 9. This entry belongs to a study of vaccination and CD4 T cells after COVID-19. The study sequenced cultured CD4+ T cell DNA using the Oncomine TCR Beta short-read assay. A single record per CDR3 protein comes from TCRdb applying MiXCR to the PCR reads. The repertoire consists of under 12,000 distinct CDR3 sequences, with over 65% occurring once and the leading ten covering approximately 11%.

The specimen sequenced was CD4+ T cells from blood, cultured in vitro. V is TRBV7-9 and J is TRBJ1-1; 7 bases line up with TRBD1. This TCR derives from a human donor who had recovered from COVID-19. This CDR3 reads CASRAGGVSNTEAFF. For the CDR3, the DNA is TGTGCCAGCAGAGCAGGGGGGGTATCTAACACTGAAGCTTTCTTT.